The clone carrying this T cell receptor (beta chain) showed up many times. Antigen: not known. This record belongs to a study of T cells in Graves' hyperthyroidism and ophthalmopathy. General study findings and limits: Most clonotypes expanded in the thyroid (above 0.001) were also present in blood.

Germline values: CDR1 SNHLY, CDR2 FYNNEI. The CDR3 contains 15 residues. The germline V and J ends were trimmed by 0 bases and 4 bases, with 13 bases remaining between them. Exclusion of patients followed from uncontrolled infection, other autoimmune disease, pregnancy or lactation. Amplification of TCR beta CDR3 regions used RNA as the template. The TCR CDR3 first-round RT-PCR relied on the HTBI primer set. TCRdb redid the calling of the multiplex PCR reads with MiXCR, one entry per CDR3 protein. Counted here are about 700,000 distinct CDR3 sequences, 14% occurring once; the ten biggest clones make up about 10%.

Sequencing was done on a sample of blood. This TCR derives from a woman aged 18-35 years with Graves' hyperthyroidism. This chain joins TRBV2 and TRBJ2-7; D gene uncertain. The DNA for the CDR3 is TGTGCCAGCAGTGAAGCGCGAGCCCTCCAATACGAGCAGTACTTC. It specifies CASSEARALQYEQYF.